A single T cell receptor (beta chain) is shown here with its context. The sample originates from a study of blood T cell repertoires in COVID-19. Study overall: The United States, Italy and Spain supplied acute and convalescent COVID-19 samples. PBMCs, B-cell-depleted T cells, or T cells provided the cDNA or gDNA that made up the material.

Under the authors' procedure: Reference gene primer amplification in the assay estimated nucleated cell counts. Sequencing was performed with immunoSEQ multiplex PCR; in TCRdb, only in-frame clones are kept and a portion is missing. V and J calls and clone size are copied from that table; D and trimming were computed from the DNA. The sample holds 350,000 or so clones, around 88% seen once. Patients in Seattle were enrolled during active infection, then followed longitudinally. The clonotype comes from a woman between 25 and 40 years old with COVID-19, enrolled during active disease. The source material was peripheral blood.

The CDR3 reads CASSFGRWDGSSYGYTF. CDR3 coding DNA: TGTGCCAGCAGCTTTGGGAGGTGGGATGGCAGTAGCTATGGCTACACCTTC. The V gene is TRBV5-5, the J gene TRBJ1-2; no reliable D call. The CDR3 sequence is 17 residues long. V was trimmed by 2 bases and J by 4 bases, leaving 21 bases between them. Germline V gene data show CDR1 as SGHKS and CDR2 as YYEKEE (reference sequence).